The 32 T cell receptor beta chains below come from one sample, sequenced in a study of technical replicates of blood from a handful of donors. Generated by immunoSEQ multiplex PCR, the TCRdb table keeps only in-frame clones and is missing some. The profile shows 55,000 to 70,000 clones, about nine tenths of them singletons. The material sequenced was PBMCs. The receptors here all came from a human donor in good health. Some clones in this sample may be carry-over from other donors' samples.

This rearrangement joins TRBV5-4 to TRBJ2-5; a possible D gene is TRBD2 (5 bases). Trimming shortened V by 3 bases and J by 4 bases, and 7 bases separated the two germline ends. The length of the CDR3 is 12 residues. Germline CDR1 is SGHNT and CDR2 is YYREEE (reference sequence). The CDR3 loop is CASSWELETQYF. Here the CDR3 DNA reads TGTGCCAGCAGCTGGGAGTTAGAGACCCAGTACTTC.

CDR3 in amino acids: CASSTGDRGMAEAFF. In DNA form, the CDR3 reads TGTGCCAGCAGTACCGGGGACAGGGGGATGGCTGAAGCTTTCTTT. The chain recombines TRBV6-5 with TRBJ1-1, with 11 nucleotides matching TRBD1. V dropped 5 bases and J dropped 6; count of bases not matched to a gene: 8. The CDR3 has 15 amino acids. CDR1 is MNHEY and CDR2 is SVGAGI in the germline V gene.

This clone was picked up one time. Here the CDR3 reads CASSSGGRHSAEAFF. The CDR3 coding sequence is TGTGCCAGCAGTTCAGGGGGTCGCCATAGTGCTGAAGCTTTCTTT. The chain employs TRBV27 and TRBJ1-1, with TRBD1 matching over 7 bases. The CDR3 has 15 amino acids. Germline trimming cut 4 bases from V and 6 bases from J; bases unmatched to any gene: 11. CDR1 is MNHEY, CDR2 SMNVEV, per germline (reference sequence).

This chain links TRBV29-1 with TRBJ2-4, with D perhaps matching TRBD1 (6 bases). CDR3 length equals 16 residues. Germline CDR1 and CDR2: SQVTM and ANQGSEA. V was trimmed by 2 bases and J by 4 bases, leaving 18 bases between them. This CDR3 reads CSVESRAQGLKNIQYF. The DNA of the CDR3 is TGCAGCGTTGAAAGTAGGGCACAGGGCTTAAAAAACATTCAGTACTTC.

The CDR3 protein is CASSYPVQGTDTQYF. CDR3 sequence (DNA): TGCGCCAGCAGCTACCCCGTACAGGGCACAGATACGCAGTATTTT. The chain combines TRBV5-1 with TRBJ2-3, with D possibly TRBD1 on 5 matching bases. V was pared by 3 bases and J by 1 base, with 12 bases between. CDR1 SGHRS and CDR2 YFSETQ come from the germline V gene. CDR3 size: 15 residues.

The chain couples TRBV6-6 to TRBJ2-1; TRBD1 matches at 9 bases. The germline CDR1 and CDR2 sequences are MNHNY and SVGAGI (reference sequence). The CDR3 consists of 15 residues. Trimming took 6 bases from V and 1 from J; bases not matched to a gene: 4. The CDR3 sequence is CASSDRGSSYNEQFF. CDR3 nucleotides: TGTGCCAGCAGCGACAGGGGGTCATCCTACAATGAGCAGTTCTTC.

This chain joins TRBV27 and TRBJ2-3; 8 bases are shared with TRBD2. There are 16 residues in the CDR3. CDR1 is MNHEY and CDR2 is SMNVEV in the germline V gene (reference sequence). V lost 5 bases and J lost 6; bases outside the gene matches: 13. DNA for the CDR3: TGTGCCAGCAGTCCTCCGGGACTAGTAGGATTCGATACGCAGTATTTT. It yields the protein CASSPPGLVGFDTQYF.

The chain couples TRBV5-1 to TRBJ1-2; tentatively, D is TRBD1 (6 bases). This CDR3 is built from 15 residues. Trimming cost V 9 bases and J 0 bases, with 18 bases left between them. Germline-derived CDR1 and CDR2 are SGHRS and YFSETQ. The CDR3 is CATKKLDSPNYGYTF. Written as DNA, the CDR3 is TGCGCCACCAAAAAGCTGGACAGCCCTAACTATGGCTACACCTTC.

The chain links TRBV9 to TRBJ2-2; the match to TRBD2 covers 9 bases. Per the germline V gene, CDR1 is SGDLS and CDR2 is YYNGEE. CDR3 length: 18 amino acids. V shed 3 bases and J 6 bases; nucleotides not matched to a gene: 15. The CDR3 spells CASSDTRREGVRAGELFF. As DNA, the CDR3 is TGTGCCAGCAGCGACACTAGGCGGGAGGGGGTAAGGGCCGGGGAGCTGTTTTTT.

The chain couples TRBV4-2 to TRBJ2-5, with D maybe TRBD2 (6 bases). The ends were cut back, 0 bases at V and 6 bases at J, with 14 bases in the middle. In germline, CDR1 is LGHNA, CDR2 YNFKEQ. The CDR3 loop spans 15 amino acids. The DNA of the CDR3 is TGTGCCAGCAGCCAAGATTTGCGGGGCGCGAAGACCCAGTACTTC. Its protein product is CASSQDLRGAKTQYF.

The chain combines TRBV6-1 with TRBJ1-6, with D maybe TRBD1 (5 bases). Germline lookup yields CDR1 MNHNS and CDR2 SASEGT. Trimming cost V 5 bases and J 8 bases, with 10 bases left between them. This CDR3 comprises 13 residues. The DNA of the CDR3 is TGTGCCAGCAGTCGGGGGGGAGATTCACCCCTCCACTTT. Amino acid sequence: CASSRGGDSPLHF.

Here the CDR3 reads CASSYSSLSEKLFF. For the CDR3, the DNA is TGTGCCAGCAGTTACTCGAGTCTCTCTGAAAAACTGTTTTTT. This chain uses TRBV6-5 with TRBJ1-4; no firm D call. Trimming took 0 bases from V and 7 from J, leaving 9 bases between them. Germline CDR1 reads MNHEY; CDR2 reads SVGAGI. This CDR3 has 14 residues.

The CDR3 spells CASSLNGVGSTEAFF. As DNA, the CDR3 is TGCGCCAGCAGTTTAAACGGGGTGGGGAGCACTGAAGCTTTCTTT. The rearrangement uses TRBV5-1 and TRBJ1-1, with unresolved D. In germline, CDR1 is SGHRS, CDR2 YFSETQ. Trimming took 5 bases from V and 4 from J, leaving 18 bases between them. The CDR3 contains 15 residues.

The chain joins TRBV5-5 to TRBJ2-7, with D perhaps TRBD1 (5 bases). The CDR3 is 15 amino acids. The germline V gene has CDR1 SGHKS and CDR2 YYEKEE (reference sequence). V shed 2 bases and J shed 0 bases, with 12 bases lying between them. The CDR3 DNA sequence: TGTGCCAGCAGCTTTGGACAAGAAAGCTCCTACGAGCAGTACTTC. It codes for CASSFGQESSYEQYF.

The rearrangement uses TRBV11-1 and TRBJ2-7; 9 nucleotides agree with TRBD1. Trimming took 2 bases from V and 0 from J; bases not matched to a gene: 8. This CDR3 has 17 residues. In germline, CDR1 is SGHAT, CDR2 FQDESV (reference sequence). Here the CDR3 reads CASSLLTGGLSSYEQYF. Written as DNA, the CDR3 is TGTGCCAGCAGCTTATTGACAGGGGGTCTAAGCTCCTACGAGCAGTACTTC.

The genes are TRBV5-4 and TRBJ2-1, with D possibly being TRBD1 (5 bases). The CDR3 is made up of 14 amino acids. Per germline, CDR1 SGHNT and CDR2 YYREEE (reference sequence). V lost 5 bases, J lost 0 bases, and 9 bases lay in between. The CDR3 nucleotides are TGTGCCAGCAGAGAAGGGGCCTCCTACAATGAGCAGTTCTTC. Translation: CASREGASYNEQFF.

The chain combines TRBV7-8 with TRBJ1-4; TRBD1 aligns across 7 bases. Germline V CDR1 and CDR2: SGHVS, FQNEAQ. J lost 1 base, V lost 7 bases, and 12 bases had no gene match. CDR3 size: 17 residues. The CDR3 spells CASILGTAKQTNEKLFF. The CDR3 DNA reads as TGTGCCAGCATCCTCGGGACAGCTAAACAAACTAATGAAAAACTGTTTTTT.

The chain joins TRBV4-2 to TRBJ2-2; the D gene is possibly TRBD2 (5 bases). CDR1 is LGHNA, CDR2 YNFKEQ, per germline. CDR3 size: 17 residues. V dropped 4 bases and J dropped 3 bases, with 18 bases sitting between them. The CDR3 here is CASSPVFGSTDTGELFF. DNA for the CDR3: TGTGCCAGCAGCCCCGTATTTGGGAGTACGGACACCGGGGAGCTGTTTTTT.

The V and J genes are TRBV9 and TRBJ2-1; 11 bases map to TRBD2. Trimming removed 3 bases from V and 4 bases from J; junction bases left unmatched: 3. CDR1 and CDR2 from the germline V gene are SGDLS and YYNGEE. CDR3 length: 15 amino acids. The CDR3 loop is CASSGGLAAYNEQFF. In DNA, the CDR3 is TGTGCCAGCAGCGGGGGACTAGCGGCATACAATGAGCAGTTCTTC.

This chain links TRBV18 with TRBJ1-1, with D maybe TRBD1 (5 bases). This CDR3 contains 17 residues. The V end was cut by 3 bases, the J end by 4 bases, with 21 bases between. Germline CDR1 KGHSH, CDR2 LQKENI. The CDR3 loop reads CASSPPGGVGGSTEAFF. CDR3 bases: TGTGCCAGCTCACCCCCCGGAGGGGTTGGGGGGAGCACTGAAGCTTTCTTT.

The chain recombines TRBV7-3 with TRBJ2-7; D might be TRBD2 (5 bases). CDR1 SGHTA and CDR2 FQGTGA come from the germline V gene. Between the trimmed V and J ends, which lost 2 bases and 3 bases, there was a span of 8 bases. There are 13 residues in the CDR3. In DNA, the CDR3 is TGTGCCAGCAGCTTATTCGCGGGCTACGAGCAGTACTTC. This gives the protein CASSLFAGYEQYF. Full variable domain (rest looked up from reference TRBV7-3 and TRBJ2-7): GAGVSQTPSNKVTEKGKYVELRCDPISGHTALYWYRQSLGQGPEFLIYFQGTGAADDSGLPNDRFFAVRPEGSVSTLKIQRTERGDSAVYLCASSLFAGYEQYFGPGTRLTVT.

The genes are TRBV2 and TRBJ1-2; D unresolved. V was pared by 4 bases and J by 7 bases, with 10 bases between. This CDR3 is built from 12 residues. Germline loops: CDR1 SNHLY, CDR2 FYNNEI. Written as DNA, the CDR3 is TGTGCCAGCAGTGCGGTCTCGATTGGCTACACCTTC. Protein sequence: CASSAVSIGYTF.

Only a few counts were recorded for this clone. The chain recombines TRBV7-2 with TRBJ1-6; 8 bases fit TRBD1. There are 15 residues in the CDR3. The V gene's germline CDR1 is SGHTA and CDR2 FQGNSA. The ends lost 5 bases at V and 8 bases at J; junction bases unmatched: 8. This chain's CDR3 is CASSAGQGWHSPLHF. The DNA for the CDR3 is TGTGCCAGCAGCGCAGGACAGGGTTGGCATTCACCCCTCCACTTT.

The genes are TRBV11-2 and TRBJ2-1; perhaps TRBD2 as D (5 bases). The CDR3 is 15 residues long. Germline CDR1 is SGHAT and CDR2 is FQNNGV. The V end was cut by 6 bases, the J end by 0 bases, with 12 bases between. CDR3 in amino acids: CASRGLGSSYNEQFF. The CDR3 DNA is TGTGCCAGCAGAGGGCTGGGGAGCTCCTACAATGAGCAGTTCTTC. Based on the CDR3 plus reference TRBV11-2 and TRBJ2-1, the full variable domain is EAGVAQSPRYKIIEKRQSVAFWCNPISGHATLYWYQQILGQGPKLLIQFQNNGVVDDSQLPKDRFSAERLKGVDSTLKIQPAKLEDSAVYLCASRGLGSSYNEQFFGPGTRLTVL.

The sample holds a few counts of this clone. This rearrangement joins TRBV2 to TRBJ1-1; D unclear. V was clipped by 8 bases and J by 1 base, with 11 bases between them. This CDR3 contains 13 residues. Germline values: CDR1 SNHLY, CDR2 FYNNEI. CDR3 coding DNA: TGTGCCAGCCGGGAGGGCGGGAACACTGAAGCTTTCTTT. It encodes CASREGGNTEAFF.

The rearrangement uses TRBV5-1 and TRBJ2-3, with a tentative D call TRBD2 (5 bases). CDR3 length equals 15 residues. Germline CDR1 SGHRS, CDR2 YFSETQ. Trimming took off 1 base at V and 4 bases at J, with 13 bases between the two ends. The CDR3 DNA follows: TGCGCCAGCAGCTTGTTAGGACTTCAGTCAGATACGCAGTATTTT. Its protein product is CASSLLGLQSDTQYF.

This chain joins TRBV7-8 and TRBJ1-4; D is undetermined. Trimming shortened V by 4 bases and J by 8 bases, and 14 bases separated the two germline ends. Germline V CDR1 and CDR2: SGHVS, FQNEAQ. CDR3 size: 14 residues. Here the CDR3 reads CASSYRGISEKLFF. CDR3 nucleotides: TGTGCCAGCAGCTACCGGGGTATATCGGAAAAACTGTTTTTT.

The CDR3 is CASSQDQDRGAYGYTF. For the CDR3, the DNA is TGCGCCAGCAGCCAAGATCAAGACAGGGGTGCCTATGGCTACACCTTC. The chain carries TRBV4-1 and TRBJ1-2; the match to TRBD1 covers 8 bases. The CDR3 sequence is 16 residues long. Germline CDR1 and CDR2: MGHRA and YSYEKL. The junction had 7 bases not matched to a gene; V was cut back by 0 bases and J by 4 bases.

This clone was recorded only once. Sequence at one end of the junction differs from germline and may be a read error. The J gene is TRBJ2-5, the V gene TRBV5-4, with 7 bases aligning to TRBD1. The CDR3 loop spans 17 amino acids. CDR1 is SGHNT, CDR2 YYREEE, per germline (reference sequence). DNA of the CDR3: TGTGCCACCAGCACTGGGACAGCGATTTACTTACAAGAGACCCAGTACTTC. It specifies CATSTGTAIYLQETQYF.

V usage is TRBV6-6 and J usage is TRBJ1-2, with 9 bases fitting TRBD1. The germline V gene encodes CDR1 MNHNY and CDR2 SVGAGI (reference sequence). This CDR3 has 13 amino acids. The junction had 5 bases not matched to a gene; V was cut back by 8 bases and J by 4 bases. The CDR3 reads CASDQTGGYGYTF. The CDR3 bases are TGTGCCAGCGACCAGACAGGGGGCTATGGCTACACCTTC.

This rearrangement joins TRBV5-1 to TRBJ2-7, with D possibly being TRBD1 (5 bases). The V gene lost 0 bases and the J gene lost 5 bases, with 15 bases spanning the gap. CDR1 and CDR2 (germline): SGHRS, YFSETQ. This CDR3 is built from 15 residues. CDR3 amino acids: CASSLASRVGNEQYF. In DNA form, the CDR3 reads TGCGCCAGCAGCTTGGCCAGCAGGGTTGGAAACGAGCAGTACTTC. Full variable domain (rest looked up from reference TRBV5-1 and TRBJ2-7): KAGVTQTPRYLIKTRGQQVTLSCSPISGHRSVSWYQQTPGQGLQFLFEYFSETQRNKGNFPGRFSGRQFSNSRSEMNVSTLELGDSALYLCASSLASRVGNEQYFGPGTRLTVT.

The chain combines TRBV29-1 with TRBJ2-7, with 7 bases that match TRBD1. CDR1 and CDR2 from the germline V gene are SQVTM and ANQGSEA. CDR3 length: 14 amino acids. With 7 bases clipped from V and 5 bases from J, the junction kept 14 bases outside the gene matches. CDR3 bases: TGCAGCGCGATAAATGTAGACAGGGTCCACGAGCAGTACTTC. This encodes CSAINVDRVHEQYF.